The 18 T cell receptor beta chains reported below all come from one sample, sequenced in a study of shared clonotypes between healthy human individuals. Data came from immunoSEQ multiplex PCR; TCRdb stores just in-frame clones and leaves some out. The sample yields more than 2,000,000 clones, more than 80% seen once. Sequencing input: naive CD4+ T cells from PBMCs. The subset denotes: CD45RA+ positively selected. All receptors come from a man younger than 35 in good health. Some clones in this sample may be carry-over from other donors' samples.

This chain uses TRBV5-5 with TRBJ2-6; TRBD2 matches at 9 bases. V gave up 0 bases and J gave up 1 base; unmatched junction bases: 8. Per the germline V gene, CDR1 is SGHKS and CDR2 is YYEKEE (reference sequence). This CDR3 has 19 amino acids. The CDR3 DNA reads TGTGCCAGCAGCTTGGCCGGTCTAGCGGGGAAATCTGGGGCCAACGTCCTGACTTTC. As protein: CASSLAGLAGKSGANVLTF.

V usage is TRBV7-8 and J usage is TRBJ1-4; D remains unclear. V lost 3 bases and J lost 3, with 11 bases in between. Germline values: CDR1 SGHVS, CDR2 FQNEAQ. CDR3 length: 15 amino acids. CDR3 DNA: TGTGCCAGCAGCTTTAATACAGCTGCTAATGAAAAACTGTTTTTT. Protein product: CASSFNTAANEKLFF. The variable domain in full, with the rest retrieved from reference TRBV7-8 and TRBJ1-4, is GAGVSQSPRYKVAKRGQDVALRCDPISGHVSLFWYQQALGQGPEFLTYFQNEAQLDKSGLPSDRFFAERPEGSVSTLKIQRTQQEDSAVYLCASSFNTAANEKLFFGSGTQLSVL.

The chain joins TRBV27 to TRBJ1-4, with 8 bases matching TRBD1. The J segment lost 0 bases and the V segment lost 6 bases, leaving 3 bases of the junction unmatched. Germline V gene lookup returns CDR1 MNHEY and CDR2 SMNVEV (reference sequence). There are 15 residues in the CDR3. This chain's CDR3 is CASSRQGSTNEKLFF. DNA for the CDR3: TGTGCCAGCAGCCGACAGGGGTCAACTAATGAAAAACTGTTTTTT.

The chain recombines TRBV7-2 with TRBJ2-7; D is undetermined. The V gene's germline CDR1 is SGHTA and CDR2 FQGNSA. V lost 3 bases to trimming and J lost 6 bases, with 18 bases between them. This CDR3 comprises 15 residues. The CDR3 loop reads CASSLYLSAHGEQYF. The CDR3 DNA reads TGTGCCAGCAGCTTGTACCTCTCCGCGCACGGCGAGCAGTACTTC.

CDR3 bases: TGTGCCAGCAGCTACGACATACCGCCTAGCTGGAATGAGCAGTTCTTC. Translated, it gives CASSYDIPPSWNEQFF. The chain joins TRBV7-2 to TRBJ2-1; a weak D match, TRBD2 (5 bases). Trimming took off 4 bases at V and 7 bases at J, with 20 bases between the two ends. This CDR3 has 16 residues. The germline CDR1 and CDR2 sequences are SGHTA and FQGNSA.

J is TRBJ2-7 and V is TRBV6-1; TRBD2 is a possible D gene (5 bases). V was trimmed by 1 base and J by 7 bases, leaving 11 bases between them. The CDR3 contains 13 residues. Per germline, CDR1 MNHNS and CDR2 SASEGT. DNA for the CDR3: TGTGCCAGCAGTGAAGTCCGATCGGGGGAGCAGTACTTC. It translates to CASSEVRSGEQYF.

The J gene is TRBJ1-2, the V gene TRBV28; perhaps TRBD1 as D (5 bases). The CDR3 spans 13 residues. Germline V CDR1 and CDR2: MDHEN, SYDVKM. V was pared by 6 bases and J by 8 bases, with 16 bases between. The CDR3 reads CASRRPGAGGYTF. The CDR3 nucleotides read TGTGCCAGCAGACGGCCCGGGGCAGGCGGCTACACCTTC.

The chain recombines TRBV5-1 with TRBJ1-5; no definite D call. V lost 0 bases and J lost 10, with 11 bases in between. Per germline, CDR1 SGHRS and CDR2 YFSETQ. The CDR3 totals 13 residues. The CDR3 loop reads CASSLGGEGPQHF. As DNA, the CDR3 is TGCGCCAGCAGCTTGGGTGGGGAGGGACCCCAGCATTTT.

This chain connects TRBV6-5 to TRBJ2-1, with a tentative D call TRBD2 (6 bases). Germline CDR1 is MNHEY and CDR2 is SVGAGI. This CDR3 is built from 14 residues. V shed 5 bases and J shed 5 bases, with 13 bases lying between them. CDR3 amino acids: CASSPTLANNEQFF. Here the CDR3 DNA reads TGTGCCAGCAGTCCGACCCTAGCGAACAATGAGCAGTTCTTC.

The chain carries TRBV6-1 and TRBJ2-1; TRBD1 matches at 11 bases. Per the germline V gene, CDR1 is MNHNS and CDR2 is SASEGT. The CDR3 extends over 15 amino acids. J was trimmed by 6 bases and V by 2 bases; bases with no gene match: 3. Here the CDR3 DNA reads TGTGCCAGCAGTGAAAGGGACAGGGGGGTCAATGAGCAGTTCTTC. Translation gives CASSERDRGVNEQFF.

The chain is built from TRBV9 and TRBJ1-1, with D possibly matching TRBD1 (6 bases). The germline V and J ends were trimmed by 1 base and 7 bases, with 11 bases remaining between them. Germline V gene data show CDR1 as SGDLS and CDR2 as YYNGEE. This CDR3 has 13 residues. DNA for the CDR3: TGTGCCAGCAGCGTACAATTACAGGGTGAAGCTTTCTTT. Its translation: CASSVQLQGEAFF.

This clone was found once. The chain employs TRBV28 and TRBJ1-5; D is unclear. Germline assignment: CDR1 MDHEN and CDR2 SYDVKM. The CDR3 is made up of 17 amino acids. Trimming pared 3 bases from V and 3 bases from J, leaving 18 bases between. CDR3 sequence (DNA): TGTGCCAGCAGTTTTACGGCGCTCAGACAACCCAATCAGCCCCAGCATTTT. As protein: CASSFTALRQPNQPQHF.

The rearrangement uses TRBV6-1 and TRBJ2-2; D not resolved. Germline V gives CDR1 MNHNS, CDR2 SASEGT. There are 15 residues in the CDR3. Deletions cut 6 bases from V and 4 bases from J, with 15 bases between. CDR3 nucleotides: TGTGCCAGCAGCCTTTCACTCTTGGGCACCGGGGAGCTGTTTTTT. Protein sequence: CASSLSLLGTGELFF.

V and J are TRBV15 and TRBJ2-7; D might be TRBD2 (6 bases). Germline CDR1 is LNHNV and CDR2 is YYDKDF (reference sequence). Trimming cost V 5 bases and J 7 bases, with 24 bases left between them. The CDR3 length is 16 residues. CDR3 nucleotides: TGTGCCACCAGCGTAATCTCCGGAGGGCTTGTATCAGAGCAGTACTTC. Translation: CATSVISGGLVSEQYF.

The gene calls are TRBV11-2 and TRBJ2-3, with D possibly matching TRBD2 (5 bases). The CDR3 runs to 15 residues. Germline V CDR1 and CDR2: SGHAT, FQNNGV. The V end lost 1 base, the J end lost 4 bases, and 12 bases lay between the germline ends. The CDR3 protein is CASSLAGGSADTQYF. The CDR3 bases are TGTGCCAGCAGCTTAGCGGGTGGTAGCGCAGATACGCAGTATTTT.

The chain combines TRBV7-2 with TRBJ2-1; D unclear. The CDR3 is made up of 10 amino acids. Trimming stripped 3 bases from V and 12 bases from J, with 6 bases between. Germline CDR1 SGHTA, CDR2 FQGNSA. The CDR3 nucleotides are TGTGCCAGCAGCTTCTCCGGGCAGTTCTTC. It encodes CASSFSGQFF.

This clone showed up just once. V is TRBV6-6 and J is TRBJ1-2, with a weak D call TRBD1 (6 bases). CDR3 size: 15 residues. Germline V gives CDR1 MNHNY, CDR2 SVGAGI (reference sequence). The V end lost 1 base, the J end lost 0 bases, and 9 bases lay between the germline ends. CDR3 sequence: CASSYYRAANYGYTF. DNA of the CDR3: TGTGCCAGCAGTTACTACAGGGCAGCTAACTATGGCTACACCTTC.

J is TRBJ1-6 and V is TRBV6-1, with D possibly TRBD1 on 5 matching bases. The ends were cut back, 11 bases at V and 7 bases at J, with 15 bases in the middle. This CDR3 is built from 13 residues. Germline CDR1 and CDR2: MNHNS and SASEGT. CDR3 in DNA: TGTGCCGGGCAGGGTTCAAGGAATTCACCCCTCCACTTT. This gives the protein CAGQGSRNSPLHF.